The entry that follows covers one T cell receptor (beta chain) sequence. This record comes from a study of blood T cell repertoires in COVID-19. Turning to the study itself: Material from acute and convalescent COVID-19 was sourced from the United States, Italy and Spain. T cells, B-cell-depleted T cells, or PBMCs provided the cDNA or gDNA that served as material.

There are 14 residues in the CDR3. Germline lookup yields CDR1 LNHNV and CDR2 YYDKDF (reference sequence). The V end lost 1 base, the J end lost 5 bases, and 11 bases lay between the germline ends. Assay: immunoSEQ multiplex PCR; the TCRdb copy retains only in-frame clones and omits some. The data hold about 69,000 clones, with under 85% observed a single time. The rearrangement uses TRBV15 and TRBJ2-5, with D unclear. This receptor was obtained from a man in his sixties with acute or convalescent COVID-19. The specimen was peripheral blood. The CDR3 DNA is TGTGCCACCAGCAGAGCTGCCACGGGTGAGACCCAGTACTTC. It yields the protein CATSRAATGETQYF.